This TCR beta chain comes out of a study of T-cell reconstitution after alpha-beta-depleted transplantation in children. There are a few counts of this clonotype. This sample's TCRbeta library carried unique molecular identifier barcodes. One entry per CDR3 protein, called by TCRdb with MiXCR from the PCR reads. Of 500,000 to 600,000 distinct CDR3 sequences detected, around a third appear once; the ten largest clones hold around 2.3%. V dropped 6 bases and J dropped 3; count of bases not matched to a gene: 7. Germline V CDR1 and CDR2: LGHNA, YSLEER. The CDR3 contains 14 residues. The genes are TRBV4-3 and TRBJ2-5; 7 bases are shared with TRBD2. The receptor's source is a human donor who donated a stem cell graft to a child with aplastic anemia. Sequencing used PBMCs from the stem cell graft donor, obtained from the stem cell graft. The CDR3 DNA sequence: TGCGCCAGCAGTCCAGGACTAGGAGAAGAGACCCAGTACTTC. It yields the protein CASSPGLGEETQYF.